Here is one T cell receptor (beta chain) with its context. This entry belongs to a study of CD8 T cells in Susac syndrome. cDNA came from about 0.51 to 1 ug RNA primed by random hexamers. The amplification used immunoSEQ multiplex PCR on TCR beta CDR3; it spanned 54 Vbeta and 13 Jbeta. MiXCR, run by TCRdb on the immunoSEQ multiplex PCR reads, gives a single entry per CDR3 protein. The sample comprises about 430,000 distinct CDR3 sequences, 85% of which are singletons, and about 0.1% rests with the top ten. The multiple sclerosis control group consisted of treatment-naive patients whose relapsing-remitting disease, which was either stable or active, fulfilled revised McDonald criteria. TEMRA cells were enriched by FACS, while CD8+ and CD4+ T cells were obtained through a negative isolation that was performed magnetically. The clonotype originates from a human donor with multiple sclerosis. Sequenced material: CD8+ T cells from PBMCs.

This CDR3 reads CASSQTRLAGGPPTYEQYF. CDR3 bases: TGCGCCAGCAGCCAAACCCGACTAGCGGGAGGCCCACCCACCTACGAGCAGTACTTC. The chain carries TRBV4-1 and TRBJ2-7; 13 bases fit TRBD2. CDR3 length: 19 amino acids. CDR1 and CDR2 (germline): MGHRA, YSYEKL. The V and J ends lost 2 bases and 2 bases, in that order; junction bases with no gene match: 12.